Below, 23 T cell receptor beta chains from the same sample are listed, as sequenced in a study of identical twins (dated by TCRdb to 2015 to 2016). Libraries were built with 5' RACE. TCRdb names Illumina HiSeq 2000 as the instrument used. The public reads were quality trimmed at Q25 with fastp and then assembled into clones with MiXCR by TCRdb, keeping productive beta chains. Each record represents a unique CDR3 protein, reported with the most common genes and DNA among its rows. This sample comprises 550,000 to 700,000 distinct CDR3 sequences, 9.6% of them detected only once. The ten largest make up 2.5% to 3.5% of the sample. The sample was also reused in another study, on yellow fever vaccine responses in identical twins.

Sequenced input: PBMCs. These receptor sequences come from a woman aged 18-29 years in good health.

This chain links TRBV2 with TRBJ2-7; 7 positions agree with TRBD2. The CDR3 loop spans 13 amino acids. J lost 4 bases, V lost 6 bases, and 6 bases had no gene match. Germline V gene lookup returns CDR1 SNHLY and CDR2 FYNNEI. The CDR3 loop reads CASRRDYSYEQYF. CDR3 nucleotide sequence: TGTGCCAGCAGGCGGGACTACTCATACGAGCAGTACTTC.

The CDR3 DNA reads as TGTGCCAGCAGCTTAGATGTAACAGGGGGCTACGAGCAGTACTTC. This sequence encodes CASSLDVTGGYEQYF. The chain employs TRBV7-9 and TRBJ2-7; 8 nucleotides agree with TRBD1. The ends lost 1 base at V and 3 bases at J; junction bases unmatched: 5. The CDR3 is 15 amino acids. Looked up from germline, CDR1 is SEHNR and CDR2 is FQNEAQ (reference sequence).

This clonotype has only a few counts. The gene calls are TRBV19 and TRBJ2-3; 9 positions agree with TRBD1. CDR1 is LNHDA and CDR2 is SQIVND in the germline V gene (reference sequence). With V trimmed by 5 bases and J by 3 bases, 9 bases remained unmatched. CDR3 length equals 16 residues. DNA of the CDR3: TGTGCCAGTAGTCACCGGGACAGGGTTCGAACAGATACGCAGTATTTT. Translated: CASSHRDRVRTDTQYF.

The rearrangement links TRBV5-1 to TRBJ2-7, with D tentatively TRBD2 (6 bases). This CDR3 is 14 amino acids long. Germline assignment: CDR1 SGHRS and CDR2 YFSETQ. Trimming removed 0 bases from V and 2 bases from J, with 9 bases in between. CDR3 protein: CASSLGWGAYEQYF. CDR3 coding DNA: TGCGCCAGCAGCTTGGGATGGGGGGCCTACGAGCAGTACTTC.

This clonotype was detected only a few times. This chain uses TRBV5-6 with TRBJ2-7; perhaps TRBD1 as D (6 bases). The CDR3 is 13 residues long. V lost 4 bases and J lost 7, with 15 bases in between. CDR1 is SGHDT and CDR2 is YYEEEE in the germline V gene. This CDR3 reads CASSRDIVGEQYF. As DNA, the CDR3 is TGTGCCAGCAGCCGGGACATCGTAGGAGAGCAGTACTTC.

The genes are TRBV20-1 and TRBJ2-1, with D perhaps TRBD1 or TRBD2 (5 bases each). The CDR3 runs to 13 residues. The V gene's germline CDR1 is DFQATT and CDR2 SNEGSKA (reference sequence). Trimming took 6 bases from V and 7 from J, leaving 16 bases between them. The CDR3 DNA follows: TGCAGTGCCCCGGGGCAAGACAATAATGAGCAGTTCTTC. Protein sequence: CSAPGQDNNEQFF.

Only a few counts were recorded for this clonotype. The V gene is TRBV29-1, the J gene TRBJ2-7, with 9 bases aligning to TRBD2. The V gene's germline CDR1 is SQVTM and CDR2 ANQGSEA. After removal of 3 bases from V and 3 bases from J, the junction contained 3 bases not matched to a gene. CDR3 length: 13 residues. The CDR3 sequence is CSVETSGNYEQYF. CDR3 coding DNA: TGCAGCGTTGAGACTAGCGGAAACTACGAGCAGTACTTC.

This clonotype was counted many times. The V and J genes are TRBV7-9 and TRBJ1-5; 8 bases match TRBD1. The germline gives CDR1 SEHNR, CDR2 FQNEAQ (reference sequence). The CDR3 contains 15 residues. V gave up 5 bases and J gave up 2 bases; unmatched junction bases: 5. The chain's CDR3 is CASSPQGQGNQPQHF. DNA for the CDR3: TGTGCCAGCAGCCCTCAGGGACAGGGCAATCAGCCCCAGCATTTT.

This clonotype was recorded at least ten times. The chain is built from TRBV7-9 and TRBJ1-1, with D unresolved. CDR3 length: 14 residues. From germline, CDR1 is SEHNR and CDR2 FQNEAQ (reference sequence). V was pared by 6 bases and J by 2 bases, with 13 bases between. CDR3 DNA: TGTGCCAGCAGAGTCATGAGGGATAACACTGAAGCTTTCTTT. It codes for CASRVMRDNTEAFF.

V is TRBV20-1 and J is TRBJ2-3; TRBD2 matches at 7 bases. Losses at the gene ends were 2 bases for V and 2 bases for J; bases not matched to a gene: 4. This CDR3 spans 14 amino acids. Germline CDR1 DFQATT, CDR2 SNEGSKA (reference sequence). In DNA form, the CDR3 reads TGCAGTGCTAGACCAGCGGGGAACACAGATACGCAGTATTTT. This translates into CSARPAGNTDTQYF.

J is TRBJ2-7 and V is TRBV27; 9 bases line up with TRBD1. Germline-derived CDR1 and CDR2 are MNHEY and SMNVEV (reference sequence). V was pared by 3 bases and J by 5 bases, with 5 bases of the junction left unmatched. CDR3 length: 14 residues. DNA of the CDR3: TGTGCCAGCAGTTTCCGGGACAGGGTCGACGAGCAGTACTTC. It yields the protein CASSFRDRVDEQYF.

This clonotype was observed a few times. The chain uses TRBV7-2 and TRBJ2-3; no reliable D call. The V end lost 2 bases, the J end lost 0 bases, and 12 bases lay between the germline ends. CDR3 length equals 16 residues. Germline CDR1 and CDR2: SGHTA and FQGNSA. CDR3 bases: TGTGCCAGCAGCTTACACGTAGCCTCTAGCACAGATACGCAGTATTTT. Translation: CASSLHVASSTDTQYF.

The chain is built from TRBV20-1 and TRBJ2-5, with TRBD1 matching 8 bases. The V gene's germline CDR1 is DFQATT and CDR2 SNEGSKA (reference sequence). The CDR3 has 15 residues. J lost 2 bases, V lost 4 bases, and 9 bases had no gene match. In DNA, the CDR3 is TGCAGTGCTACCACGCCCGGGACAGGTCAAGAGACCCAGTACTTC. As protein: CSATTPGTGQETQYF.

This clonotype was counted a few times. CDR3 sequence reads: CATSRQGNTEAFF. For the CDR3, the DNA is TGTGCCACCAGCAGACAGGGGAACACTGAAGCTTTCTTT. The chain uses TRBV15 and TRBJ1-1; possibly TRBD1 for D (5 bases). CDR3 length equals 13 residues. V lost 2 bases and J 1 base, leaving 5 bases between the germline ends. Germline V CDR1 and CDR2: LNHNV, YYDKDF (reference sequence).

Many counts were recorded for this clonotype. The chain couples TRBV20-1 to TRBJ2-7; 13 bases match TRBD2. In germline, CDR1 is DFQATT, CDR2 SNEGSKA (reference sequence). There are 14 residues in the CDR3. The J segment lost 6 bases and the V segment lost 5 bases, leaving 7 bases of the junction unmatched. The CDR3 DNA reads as TGCAGTGCTCTCAGGACTAGCGGGAGAGGCGAGCAGTACTTC. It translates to CSALRTSGRGEQYF.

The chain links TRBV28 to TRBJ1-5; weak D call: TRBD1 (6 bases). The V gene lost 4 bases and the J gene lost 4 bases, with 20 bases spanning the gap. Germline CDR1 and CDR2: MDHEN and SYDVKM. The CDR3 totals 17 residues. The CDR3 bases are TGTGCCAGCAGTTCCCCTCTGGACCGGGACATTAATCAGCCCCAGCATTTT. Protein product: CASSSPLDRDINQPQHF.

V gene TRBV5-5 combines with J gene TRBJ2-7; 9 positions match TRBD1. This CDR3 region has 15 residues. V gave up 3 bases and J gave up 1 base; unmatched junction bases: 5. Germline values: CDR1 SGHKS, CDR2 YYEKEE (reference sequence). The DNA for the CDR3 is TGTGCCAGCAGCTGGGCGGGACAGGGATCCTACGAGCAGTACTTC. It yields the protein CASSWAGQGSYEQYF.

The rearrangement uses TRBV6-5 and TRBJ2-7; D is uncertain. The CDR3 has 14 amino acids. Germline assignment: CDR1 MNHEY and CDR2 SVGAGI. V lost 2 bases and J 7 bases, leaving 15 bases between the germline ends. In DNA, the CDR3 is TGTGCCAGCAGTTACATGGACGGTCCTTGGGAGCAGTACTTC. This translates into CASSYMDGPWEQYF.

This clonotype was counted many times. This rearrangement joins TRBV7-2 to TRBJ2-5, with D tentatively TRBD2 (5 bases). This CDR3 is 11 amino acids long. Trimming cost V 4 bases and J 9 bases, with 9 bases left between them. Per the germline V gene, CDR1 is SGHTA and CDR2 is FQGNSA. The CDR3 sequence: CASSSRLPQYF. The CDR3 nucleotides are TGTGCCAGCAGCTCGAGACTACCCCAGTACTTC. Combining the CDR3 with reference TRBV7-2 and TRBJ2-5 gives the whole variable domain GAGVSQSPSNKVTEKGKDVELRCDPISGHTALYWYRQSLGQGLEFLIYFQGNSAPDKSGLPSDRFSAERTGGSVSTLTIQRTQQEDSAVYLCASSSRLPQYFGPGTRLLVL.

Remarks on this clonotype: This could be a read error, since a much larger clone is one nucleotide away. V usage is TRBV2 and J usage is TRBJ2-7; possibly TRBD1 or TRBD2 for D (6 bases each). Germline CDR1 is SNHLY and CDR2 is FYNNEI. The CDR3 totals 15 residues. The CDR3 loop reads CASSEQGTGAYVQYF. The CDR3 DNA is TGTGCCAGCAGTGAACAGGGAACGGGGGCCTACGTGCAGTACTTC.

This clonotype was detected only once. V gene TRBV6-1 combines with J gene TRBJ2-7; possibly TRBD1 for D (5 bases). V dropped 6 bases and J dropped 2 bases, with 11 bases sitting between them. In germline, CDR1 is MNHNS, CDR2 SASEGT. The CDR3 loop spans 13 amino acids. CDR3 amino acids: CASRGAPAYEQYF. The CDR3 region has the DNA TGTGCCAGCAGAGGGGCTCCCGCCTACGAGCAGTACTTC.

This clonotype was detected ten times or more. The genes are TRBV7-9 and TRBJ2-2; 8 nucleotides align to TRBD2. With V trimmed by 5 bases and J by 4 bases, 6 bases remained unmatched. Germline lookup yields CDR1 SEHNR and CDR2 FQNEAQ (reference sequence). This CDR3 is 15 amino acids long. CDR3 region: CASSLMSGGTGELFF. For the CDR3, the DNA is TGTGCCAGCAGCCTAATGAGCGGGGGCACCGGGGAGCTGTTTTTT. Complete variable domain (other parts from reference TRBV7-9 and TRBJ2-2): DTGVSQNPRHKITKRGQNVTFRCDPISEHNRLYWYRQTLGQGPEFLTYFQNEAQLEKSRLLSDRFSAERPKGSFSTLEIQRTEQGDSAMYLCASSLMSGGTGELFFGEGSRLTVL.

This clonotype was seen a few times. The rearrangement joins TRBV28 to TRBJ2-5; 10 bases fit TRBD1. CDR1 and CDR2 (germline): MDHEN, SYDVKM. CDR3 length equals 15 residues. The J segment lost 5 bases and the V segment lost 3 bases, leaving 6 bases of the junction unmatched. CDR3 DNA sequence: TGTGCCAGCAGTTTTGGGGGACAGGGGAGGGAGACCCAGTACTTC. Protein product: CASSFGGQGRETQYF. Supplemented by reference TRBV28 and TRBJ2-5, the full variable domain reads DVKVTQSSRYLVKRTGEKVFLECVQDMDHENMFWYRQDPGLGLRLIYFSYDVKMKEKGDIPEGYSVSREKKERFSLILESASTNQTSMYLCASSFGGQGRETQYFGPGTRLLVL.